What follows are 20 T cell receptor beta chains derived from one specimen sequenced in a study of blood T cell repertoires in COVID-19. TCRdb's table, derived via immunoSEQ multiplex PCR, lists solely in-frame clones and lacks some. Among a few hundred thousand clones listed, approximately 78% were seen once. The sequencing sample was made of PBMCs or T cells enriched from blood (not recorded which). The receptors were sampled from a man aged 35-49 years who had recovered from COVID-19.

The chain recombines TRBV19 with TRBJ2-3, with TRBD2 matching over 11 bases. CDR3 length: 16 residues. Trimming at V came to 5 bases and at J to 0 bases, leaving 4 bases not matched to a gene. Germline-derived CDR1 and CDR2 are LNHDA and SQIVND (reference sequence). The CDR3 reads CASSAGTSGSTDTQYF. In DNA form, the CDR3 reads TGTGCCAGTAGTGCCGGGACTAGCGGAAGCACAGATACGCAGTATTTT.

This clone has a handful of counts. V gene TRBV2 combines with J gene TRBJ1-4; D remains unclear. The CDR3 covers 14 residues. Trimming shortened V by 3 bases and J by 5 bases, and 10 bases separated the two germline ends. CDR1 and CDR2 from the germline V gene are SNHLY and FYNNEI. CDR3 sequence: CASSETPQNEKLFF. The CDR3 nucleotides read TGTGCCAGCAGTGAGACACCCCAGAATGAAAAACTGTTTTTT.

The chain uses TRBV10-3 and TRBJ2-1; 7 bases line up with TRBD2. Germline V gene lookup returns CDR1 ENHRY and CDR2 SYGVKD. The length of the CDR3 is 17 residues. V gave up 0 bases and J gave up 1 base; unmatched junction bases: 6. As DNA, the CDR3 is TGTGCCATCAGTGAGTCGGCTAGCGGACGATCCTACAATGAGCAGTTCTTC. It is translated as CAISESASGRSYNEQFF.

The CDR3 loop is CAISESVNYGYTF. The CDR3 nucleotides read TGTGCCATCAGTGAATCCGTTAACTATGGCTACACCTTC. The V call is TRBV10-3, the J call TRBJ1-2; D remains ambiguous. The CDR3 runs to 13 residues. The ends were cut back, 3 bases at V and 1 base at J, with 6 bases in the middle. CDR1 and CDR2 from the germline V gene are ENHRY and SYGVKD.

This chain joins TRBV29-1 and TRBJ2-5, with a weak D call TRBD1 (6 bases). The ends were cut back, 2 bases at V and 3 bases at J, with 7 bases in the middle. CDR1 and CDR2 from the germline V gene are SQVTM and ANQGSEA. The CDR3 is 12 amino acids. The CDR3 spells CSVEKGEETQYF. The DNA of the CDR3 is TGCAGCGTTGAAAAGGGGGAAGAGACCCAGTACTTC.

The V gene is TRBV11-2, the J gene TRBJ1-4; D uncertain. The CDR3 runs 11 residues. Germline lookup yields CDR1 SGHAT and CDR2 FQNNGV. The V end lost 5 bases, the J end lost 11 bases, and 9 bases lay between the germline ends. The CDR3 DNA reads TGTGCCAGCAGCGCACAAAAGAAACTGTTTTTT. Translated, it gives CASSAQKKLFF. Variable domain in full (rest from reference TRBV11-2 and TRBJ1-4): EAGVAQSPRYKIIEKRQSVAFWCNPISGHATLYWYQQILGQGPKLLIQFQNNGVVDDSQLPKDRFSAERLKGVDSTLKIQPAKLEDSAVYLCASSAQKKLFFGSGTQLSVL.

The chain carries TRBV7-7 and TRBJ2-1; the match to TRBD2 covers 14 bases. This CDR3 spans 15 amino acids. The J segment lost 6 bases and the V segment lost 5 bases, leaving 3 bases of the junction unmatched. CDR1 is SSHAT and CDR2 is FNYEAQ in the germline V gene (reference sequence). CDR3 region: CASSPGLAGVNEQFF. CDR3 DNA: TGTGCCAGCAGCCCGGGACTAGCGGGAGTCAATGAGCAGTTCTTC.

The chain joins TRBV5-1 to TRBJ1-4, with 7 bases fitting TRBD1. The CDR3 has 17 amino acids. Germline CDR1 and CDR2: SGHRS and YFSETQ. The ends lost 3 bases at V and 0 bases at J; junction bases unmatched: 8. The CDR3 DNA reads as TGCGCCAGCAGCTCCCGACAGGGTAGTGCAACTAATGAAAAACTGTTTTTT. Its translation: CASSSRQGSATNEKLFF.

The rearrangement links TRBV6-5 to TRBJ1-3; the D gene is possibly TRBD1 (5 bases). V dropped 7 bases and J dropped 4 bases, with 17 bases sitting between them. This CDR3 is 15 amino acids long. Germline-derived CDR1 and CDR2 are MNHEY and SVGAGI. This CDR3 reads CASKTHGGWGNTIYF. For the CDR3, the DNA is TGTGCCAGCAAGACGCACGGGGGTTGGGGAAACACCATATATTTT.

The V call is TRBV4-1, the J call TRBJ1-2; maybe TRBD1 (5 bases). The CDR3 has 15 amino acids. V dropped 0 bases and J dropped 7 bases, with 15 bases sitting between them. Germline V lookup: CDR1 MGHRA, CDR2 YSYEKL. CDR3 sequence: CASSQDWQARGGYTF. In DNA form, the CDR3 reads TGCGCCAGCAGCCAAGATTGGCAAGCTAGGGGTGGCTACACCTTC.

This clone was seen only a few times. V gene TRBV3-1 (or the pseudogene TRBV3-2) combines with J gene TRBJ2-3; 7 nucleotides line up with TRBD1. This CDR3 contains 12 residues. V gave up 1 base and J gave up 10 bases; unmatched junction bases: 2. CDR1 is LGHDT and CDR2 is YNNKEL in the germline V gene (reference sequence). Here the CDR3 DNA reads TGTGCCAGCAGCCAAGCAGGGGGACCGCAGTATTTT. Its protein is CASSQAGGPQYF.

Written as DNA, the CDR3 is TGTGCCAGCAGTGAATTTTATTACGACAGTCCCCAAGAGACCCAGTACTTC. Translated, it gives CASSEFYYDSPQETQYF. The chain recombines TRBV25-1 with TRBJ2-5; tentative D call: TRBD1 (5 bases). V was pared by 1 base and J by 1 base, with 16 bases between. Germline V gene lookup returns CDR1 MGHDK and CDR2 SYGVNS. The CDR3 has 17 amino acids. Full variable domain (missing parts from reference TRBV25-1 and TRBJ2-5): EADIYQTPRYLVIGTGKKITLECSQTMGHDKMYWYQQDPGMELHLIHYSYGVNSTEKGDLSSESTVSRIRTEHFPLTLESARPSHTSQYLCASSEFYYDSPQETQYFGPGTRLLVL.

This chain uses TRBV5-5 with TRBJ1-2, with unresolved D. Per the germline V gene, CDR1 is SGHKS and CDR2 is YYEKEE (reference sequence). Trimming stripped 0 bases from V and 8 bases from J, with 8 bases between. This CDR3 is built from 12 residues. The DNA of the CDR3 is TGTGCCAGCAGCTTGGGCGGCCGGGGCTACACCTTC. Translated, it gives CASSLGGRGYTF.

The V call is TRBV27, the J call TRBJ2-7; D call uncertain. The V end was cut by 3 bases, the J end by 2 bases, with 11 bases between. The CDR3 is 14 residues long. The germline V gene encodes CDR1 MNHEY and CDR2 SMNVEV (reference sequence). Here the CDR3 reads CASSLKSQAYEQYF. CDR3 in DNA: TGTGCCAGCAGTTTGAAGAGTCAAGCCTACGAGCAGTACTTC.

V and J are TRBV3-1 (or the pseudogene TRBV3-2) and TRBJ2-1; D not resolved. The ends were cut back, 0 bases at V and 8 bases at J, with 11 bases in the middle. CDR1 is LGHDT and CDR2 is YNNKEL in the germline V gene (reference sequence). CDR3 length equals 14 residues. The CDR3 DNA reads TGTGCCAGCAGCCAAGATAGTCTAGTCGATGAGCAGTTCTTC. It translates to CASSQDSLVDEQFF.

This CDR3 reads CASSSYSVPLHF. The CDR3, as DNA: TGTGCCAGCAGCTCATACTCGGTCCCCCTCCACTTT. The chain is built from TRBV7-2 and TRBJ1-6; D gene ambiguous. V dropped 4 bases and J dropped 13 bases, with 11 bases sitting between them. This CDR3 region has 12 residues. The germline V gene has CDR1 SGHTA and CDR2 FQGNSA.

The V call is TRBV11-3, the J call TRBJ2-1; TRBD1 is a possible D gene (5 bases). V was cut by 3 bases and J by 0 bases, with 15 bases left in between. CDR3 size: 17 residues. Germline CDR1 is SGHNT and CDR2 is YENEEA. This chain's CDR3 is CASSLGPGRSSYNEQFF. The DNA for the CDR3 is TGTGCCAGCAGCTTGGGGCCAGGGCGGAGCTCCTACAATGAGCAGTTCTTC.

V and J are TRBV4-2 and TRBJ1-5; D is uncertain. This CDR3 comprises 17 residues. The germline CDR1 and CDR2 sequences are LGHNA and YNFKEQ. Trimming removed 4 bases from V and 0 bases from J, with 16 bases in between. The CDR3 DNA sequence: TGTGCCAGCAGCCGAGAATTTAGACAAAATAGCAATCAGCCCCAGCATTTT. It codes for CASSREFRQNSNQPQHF.

The sample holds a few counts of this clone. The chain combines TRBV7-9 with TRBJ2-7; 8 bases are shared with TRBD1. This CDR3 is 13 amino acids long. V dropped 5 bases and J dropped 1; count of bases not matched to a gene: 1. CDR1 is SEHNR, CDR2 FQNEAQ, per germline (reference sequence). CDR3 sequence reads: CASSGDRSYEQYF. The CDR3, as DNA: TGTGCCAGCAGCGGGGACAGGTCCTACGAGCAGTACTTC. Filled out from reference TRBV7-9 and TRBJ2-7, the complete variable domain reads DTGVSQNPRHKITKRGQNVTFRCDPISEHNRLYWYRQTLGQGPEFLTYFQNEAQLEKSRLLSDRFSAERPKGSFSTLEIQRTEQGDSAMYLCASSGDRSYEQYFGPGTRLTVT.

This clone was found once. The chain links TRBV12-3 or TRBV12-4 to TRBJ1-2; the match to TRBD1 covers 8 bases. The CDR3 runs to 12 residues. Losses at the gene ends were 7 bases for V and 8 bases for J; bases not matched to a gene: 6. CDR3 DNA: TGTGCCAGCACCGTCAGGGGGCAAGGCTACACCTTC. It yields the protein CASTVRGQGYTF.